This TCR beta chain comes out of a study of T-cell reconstitution after alpha-beta-depleted transplantation in children. Details on this clonotype: Its antigen is still unknown.

Preparation of the TCRbeta library used unique molecular identifiers. From the PCR reads, TCRdb called clonotypes with MiXCR, one entry per CDR3 protein. This repertoire shows 330,000 or so distinct CDR3 sequences, 6.5% to 9% found once; its top ten account for 8.5% to 9.5%. The study's findings and limits: Counts and diversity of T cells one year after transplant came mostly from newly produced T cells.

The sequenced sample was peripheral blood, obtained 360 days after TCRalphabeta/CD19-depleted stem cell transplant. The clonotype was recovered from a female patient between 2 and 10 years old who had a stem cell transplant for Fanconi anemia, so the T cells may come from the graft donor.

The CDR3 protein is CASSVDGRAYEQYF. DNA of the CDR3: TGTGCCAGCAGCGTAGACGGGAGGGCCTACGAGCAGTACTTC. This chain uses TRBV9 with TRBJ2-7, with 8 bases aligning to TRBD2. Trimming cost V 0 bases and J 2 bases; bases outside gene matches: 1. Germline lookup yields CDR1 SGDLS and CDR2 YYNGEE. This CDR3 comprises 14 residues.